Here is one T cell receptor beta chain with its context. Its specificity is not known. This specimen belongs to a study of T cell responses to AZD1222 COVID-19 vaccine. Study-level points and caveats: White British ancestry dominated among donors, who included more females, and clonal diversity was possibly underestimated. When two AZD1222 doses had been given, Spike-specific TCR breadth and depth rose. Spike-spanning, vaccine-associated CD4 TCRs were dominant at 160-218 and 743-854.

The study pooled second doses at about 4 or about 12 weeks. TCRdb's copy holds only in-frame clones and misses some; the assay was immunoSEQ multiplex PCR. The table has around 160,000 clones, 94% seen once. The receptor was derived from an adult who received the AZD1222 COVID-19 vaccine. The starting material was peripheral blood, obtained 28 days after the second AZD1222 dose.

CDR3 bases: TGTGCCAGCAGCTTAGCGGCGCCCGGGACTAGGCCCTACAATGAGCAGTTCTTC. This encodes CASSLAAPGTRPYNEQFF. The chain is built from TRBV7-6 and TRBJ2-1; 8 bases are shared with TRBD2. Per the germline V gene, CDR1 is SGHVS and CDR2 is FNYEAQ. The CDR3 sequence is 18 residues long. V dropped 0 bases and J dropped 2; count of bases not matched to a gene: 9.